This TCR beta chain was sequenced during a study of somatic mutations in cytotoxic T cells in rheumatoid arthritis. Study findings and constraints: CD8+ clonality increased with age in rheumatoid arthritis patients but not in healthy controls.

Of note for this clone: The antigen is undetermined.

Only in-frame clones appear in the TCRdb table, and some are missing; sequencing was by immunoSEQ multiplex PCR. The repertoire holds about 15,000 clones, with approximately 75% as singletons. The receptor comes from an adult with rheumatoid arthritis. Material for sequencing was CD8+ T cells sorted from blood.

The CDR3 bases are TGCGCCAGCAGCGGGTGGCCCGAAACCTACGAGCAGTACTTC. Translation: CASSGWPETYEQYF. J is TRBJ2-7 and V is TRBV5-1; D not resolved. In germline, CDR1 is SGHRS, CDR2 YFSETQ. Trimming took 4 bases from V and 2 from J, leaving 13 bases between them. The CDR3 loop spans 14 amino acids.